This is a list of T cell receptor beta chains from one sample in a study of cytomegalovirus exposure and HLA in healthy donors. Generated by immunoSEQ multiplex PCR, the TCRdb table keeps only in-frame clones and is missing some. The sample lists around 150,000 clones, around 85% occurring once. Source material: PBMCs. These receptor sequences come from a man in his forties or fifties in good health and CMV-seropositive. Both conserved end residues are part of each CDR3. A D gene is named only where the DNA matches it firmly. Size tells how often a clone was seen (once, few, many) or the class of an expanded clone, and some rows leave it out.

D gene: NA
J gene: TRBJ2-5
clone size: NA
V gene: TRBV5-1
CDR3 protein: CASSLGVRGQETQYF
CDR3 DNA: TGCGCCAGCAGCTTGGGAGTGCGGGGCCAAGAGACCCAGTACTTC

D gene: NA
J gene: TRBJ1-4
clone size: NA
V gene: TRBV7-9
CDR3 protein: CASSLAGASRGNEKLFF
CDR3 DNA: TGTGCCAGCAGCTTAGCGGGGGCCAGCAGGGGAAACGAAAAACTGTTTTTT

D gene: NA
J gene: TRBJ2-3
clone size: NA
V gene: TRBV30
CDR3 protein: CAWSGEVPLAEYTDTQYF
CDR3 DNA: TGTGCCTGGAGTGGCGAGGTCCCCTTAGCGGAATACACAGATACGCAGTATTTT

D gene: NA
J gene: TRBJ2-7
clone size: NA
V gene: TRBV7-3
CDR3 protein: CASSLSQGYEQYF
CDR3 DNA: TGTGCCAGCAGCTTAAGTCAGGGCTACGAGCAGTACTTC

D gene: TRBD1
J gene: TRBJ2-5
clone size: few
V gene: TRBV18
CDR3 protein: CASSPGQGVETQYF
CDR3 DNA: TGTGCCAGCTCACCGGGACAGGGCGTGGAGACCCAGTACTTC

D gene: NA
J gene: TRBJ1-2
clone size: NA
V gene: TRBV2
CDR3 protein: CASRIDGNYGYTF
CDR3 DNA: TGTGCCAGCAGGATCGACGGGAACTATGGCTACACCTTC

D gene: TRBD2
J gene: TRBJ2-5
clone size: few
V gene: TRBV2
CDR3 protein: CASGQPGLAGVETQYF
CDR3 DNA: TGTGCCAGCGGACAACCGGGACTAGCGGGAGTGGAGACCCAGTACTTC

D gene: TRBD1
J gene: TRBJ1-6
clone size: NA
V gene: TRBV10-1
CDR3 protein: CASRVTGASLTHSPLHF
CDR3 DNA: TGCGCCAGCCGTGTTACAGGGGCCTCCCTTACCCATTCCCCCCTCCACTTT

D gene: TRBD1
J gene: TRBJ2-7
clone size: NA
V gene: TRBV19
CDR3 protein: CASRISGTDYEQYF
CDR3 DNA: TGTGCCAGTAGAATTTCCGGGACAGACTACGAGCAGTACTTC

D gene: TRBD1
J gene: TRBJ1-1
clone size: NA
V gene: TRBV9
CDR3 protein: CASSGKTGTGGLNTEAFF
CDR3 DNA: TGTGCCAGCAGCGGAAAAACCGGGACAGGGGGTTTGAACACTGAAGCTTTCTTT

D gene: TRBD2
J gene: TRBJ2-3
clone size: NA
V gene: TRBV19
CDR3 protein: CASSIAGLAADTQYF
CDR3 DNA: TGTGCCAGTAGTATAGCAGGGCTAGCGGCAGATACGCAGTATTTT

D gene: NA
J gene: TRBJ2-1
clone size: NA
V gene: TRBV11-3
CDR3 protein: CASSLGWPGGNEQFF
CDR3 DNA: TGTGCCAGCAGCTTAGGATGGCCCGGGGGCAATGAGCAGTTCTTC

D gene: NA
J gene: TRBJ2-4
clone size: NA
V gene: TRBV9
CDR3 protein: CASSVDYLAKNIQYF
CDR3 DNA: TGTGCCAGCAGCGTAGATTATTTGGCCAAAAACATTCAGTACTTC

D gene: TRBD1
J gene: TRBJ1-2
clone size: NA
V gene: TRBV18
CDR3 protein: CASSPGQGATYYGYTF
CDR3 DNA: TGTGCCAGCTCACCGGGACAGGGGGCGACTTACTATGGCTACACCTTC

D gene: NA
J gene: TRBJ1-4
clone size: NA
V gene: TRBV19
CDR3 protein: CASSQRGTTNEKLFF
CDR3 DNA: TGTGCCAGTAGTCAACGGGGTACAACTAATGAAAAACTGTTTTTT

D gene: NA
J gene: TRBJ2-3
clone size: NA
V gene: TRBV11-2
CDR3 protein: CASSLGSLDTQYF
CDR3 DNA: TGTGCCAGCAGCCTCGGGAGTTTAGATACGCAGTATTTT

D gene: NA
J gene: TRBJ1-1
clone size: once
V gene: TRBV5-5
CDR3 protein: CASSLVHEAFF
CDR3 DNA: TGTGCCAGCAGCTTGGTACACGAAGCTTTCTTT

D gene: TRBD1
J gene: TRBJ1-1
clone size: NA
V gene: TRBV29-1
CDR3 protein: CSATDRARKEAEAFF
CDR3 DNA: TGCAGCGCCACGGACAGGGCCCGGAAGGAGGCTGAAGCTTTCTTT

D gene: NA
J gene: TRBJ2-7
clone size: NA
V gene: TRBV7-2
CDR3 protein: CASSVNSGSYEQYF
CDR3 DNA: TGTGCCAGCAGCGTTAACAGTGGATCCTACGAGCAGTACTTC

D gene: NA
J gene: TRBJ1-2
clone size: NA
V gene: TRBV19
CDR3 protein: CASSRQDYGYTF
CDR3 DNA: TGTGCCAGTAGTAGACAGGACTATGGCTACACCTTC